The 28 T cell receptor beta chains below come from one sample, sequenced in a study of T cell changes during pregnancy in multiple sclerosis (dated by TCRdb to between 2017 and 2020). Library prep was done by the immunoSEQ multiplex PCR assay. The immuneACCESS repertoire file appears here via TCRdb, limited to in-frame rearrangements. These files lack a portion of the clones; in checked studies, under half of the deficit traces to unresolved V genes, and the cause of the others is not known. The sample table shows approximately 41,000 clones, and 90% are seen once. 10% of the sample lies in the top ten. The sample here was CD8+ T cells from peripheral blood mononuclear cells, taken in the first trimester of pregnancy. These TCRs come from a female donor with multiple sclerosis, enrolled in a pregnancy study.

This chain uses TRBV13 with TRBJ2-5; D not certain. V shed 4 bases and J shed 1 base, with 10 bases lying between them. The CDR3 consists of 14 residues. Germline values: CDR1 PRHDT, CDR2 FYEKMQ (reference sequence). For the CDR3, the DNA is TGTGCCAGCAGCTCCCGAGGCCTCCAAGAGACCCAGTACTTC. This sequence encodes CASSSRGLQETQYF.

The J gene is TRBJ2-1, the V gene TRBV5-1, with D maybe TRBD2 (5 bases). V lost 0 bases to trimming and J lost 3 bases, with 19 bases between them. The CDR3 extends over 18 amino acids. Germline V lookup: CDR1 SGHRS, CDR2 YFSETQ. The CDR3 region has the DNA TGCGCCAGCAGCTTGGGGCAGTTCGGACTTGTCCTCTACAATGAGCAGTTCTTC. It is translated as CASSLGQFGLVLYNEQFF.

This clone was counted a single time. The chain has TRBV6-5 and TRBJ2-5, with 10 nucleotides matching TRBD1. Germline V CDR1 and CDR2: MNHEY, SVGAGI. This CDR3 comprises 14 residues. The J segment lost 5 bases and the V segment lost 5 bases, leaving 5 bases of the junction unmatched. CDR3 DNA: TGTGCCAGCAGTGGACAGGGGGGCCTGGAGACCCAGTACTTC. Protein product: CASSGQGGLETQYF.

The V gene is TRBV19, the J gene TRBJ1-1; no firm D call. Germline V gives CDR1 LNHDA, CDR2 SQIVND (reference sequence). V lost 7 bases and J lost 9, with 12 bases in between. This CDR3 spans 11 amino acids. The CDR3 loop reads CASILVEKAFF. CDR3 nucleotide sequence: TGTGCCAGTATTTTGGTAGAGAAAGCTTTCTTT.

The genes are TRBV27 and TRBJ2-7; 7 bases are shared with TRBD1. Trimming took 3 bases from V and 1 from J; bases not matched to a gene: 6. This CDR3 has 15 residues. Germline V gives CDR1 MNHEY, CDR2 SMNVEV (reference sequence). In DNA, the CDR3 is TGTGCCAGCAGTTTTGGGTGGGACAGTTCCTACGAGCAGTACTTC. It specifies CASSFGWDSSYEQYF.

The chain employs TRBV27 and TRBJ1-5; D is unclear. The CDR3 contains 14 residues. CDR1 is MNHEY, CDR2 SMNVEV, per germline (reference sequence). Trimming stripped 5 bases from V and 1 base from J, with 9 bases between. For the CDR3, the DNA is TGTGCCAGCAGTACTTTTCACAGCAATCAGCCCCAGCATTTT. Translating gives CASSTFHSNQPQHF.

The gene calls are TRBV7-8 and TRBJ2-1, with 8 bases fitting TRBD2. Germline assignment: CDR1 SGHVS and CDR2 FQNEAQ. The CDR3 consists of 16 residues. Trimming removed 3 bases from V and 4 bases from J; junction bases left unmatched: 8. CDR3 sequence reads: CASSLIPGLGYNEQFF. The CDR3 DNA reads TGTGCCAGCAGCTTGATACCGGGACTAGGATACAATGAGCAGTTCTTC.

The V gene is TRBV19, the J gene TRBJ2-7; 8 nucleotides line up with TRBD1. The CDR3 totals 14 residues. Germline values: CDR1 LNHDA, CDR2 SQIVND (reference sequence). V gave up 5 bases and J gave up 3 bases; unmatched junction bases: 6. The CDR3 protein is CASSGQGWNYEQYF. The CDR3 DNA is TGTGCCAGTAGTGGACAGGGATGGAACTACGAGCAGTACTTC.

The CDR3 DNA is TGTGCCAGCATTCATCTCAGTGGGTTAGGGGCTGGCTACACCTTC. It yields the protein CASIHLSGLGAGYTF. The V call is TRBV28, the J call TRBJ1-2; weak D call: TRBD1 (5 bases). Trimming took 7 bases from V and 7 from J, leaving 22 bases between them. The CDR3 is 15 residues long. Germline assignment: CDR1 MDHEN and CDR2 SYDVKM.

The chain has TRBV13 and TRBJ2-7, with D unclear. The V end was cut by 1 base, the J end by 1 base, with 11 bases between. This CDR3 has 15 residues. Per germline, CDR1 PRHDT and CDR2 FYEKMQ (reference sequence). The CDR3 bases are TGTGCCAGCAGCTTAGATTTGTCGGTTTCCTACGAGCAGTACTTC. Its translation: CASSLDLSVSYEQYF. Drawing the rest from reference TRBV13 and TRBJ2-7, the complete variable domain is AAGVIQSPRHLIKEKRETATLKCYPIPRHDTVYWYQQGPGQDPQFLISFYEKMQSDKGSIPDRFSAQQFSDYHSELNMSSLELGDSALYFCASSLDLSVSYEQYFGPGTRLTVT.

The rearrangement links TRBV6-4 to TRBJ1-6; 8 nucleotides agree with TRBD1. The CDR3 is 13 residues long. CDR1 and CDR2 (germline): MRHNA, SNTAGT. V lost 6 bases, J lost 7 bases, and 2 bases stayed unmatched. CDR3 nucleotide sequence: TGTGCCAGCAGGGACAGGGAGAATTCACCCCTCCACTTT. The encoded protein is CASRDRENSPLHF.

The rearrangement joins TRBV9 to TRBJ2-7; a possible D gene is TRBD2 (5 bases). Trimming shortened V by 0 bases and J by 3 bases, and 10 bases separated the two germline ends. Germline V gene data show CDR1 as SGDLS and CDR2 as YYNGEE. The CDR3 sequence is 14 residues long. The CDR3: CASSVEASHYEQYF. The CDR3 coding sequence is TGTGCCAGCAGCGTAGAGGCTAGCCACTACGAGCAGTACTTC.

V gene TRBV5-1 combines with J gene TRBJ2-7; 7 nucleotides align to TRBD1. Per germline, CDR1 SGHRS and CDR2 YFSETQ. Germline trimming cut 5 bases from V and 2 bases from J; bases unmatched to any gene: 7. The CDR3 is 14 amino acids. The CDR3 is CASRKPTGAYEQYF. The CDR3 DNA sequence: TGCGCCAGCAGAAAACCCACAGGGGCCTACGAGCAGTACTTC.

The chain joins TRBV10-3 to TRBJ1-1; the D is unclear. V was shortened by 10 bases and J by 0 bases, with 27 bases between the two germline ends. Germline V gives CDR1 ENHRY, CDR2 SYGVKD. This CDR3 spans 18 amino acids. The CDR3: CARPGGWRSPFMNTEAFF. The CDR3 region has the DNA TGTGCCAGACCGGGCGGGTGGCGATCGCCGTTCATGAACACTGAAGCTTTCTTT.

As DNA, the CDR3 is TGTGCCAGCAGTTTCAGGCCAACTAATGAAAAACTGTTTTTT. It codes for CASSFRPTNEKLFF. This sequence joins TRBV6-1 and TRBJ1-4; D gene ambiguous. Trimming took off 5 bases at V and 0 bases at J, with 7 bases between the two ends. Looked up from germline, CDR1 is MNHNS and CDR2 is SASEGT. The CDR3 covers 14 residues.

This chain uses TRBV5-1 with TRBJ2-3, with a weak D call TRBD2 (5 bases). Per the germline V gene, CDR1 is SGHRS and CDR2 is YFSETQ. The CDR3 has 15 residues. The ends were cut back, 5 bases at V and 6 bases at J, with 19 bases in the middle. CDR3 protein: CASSRRQFGSDTQYF. In nucleotides, the CDR3 is TGCGCCAGCAGTCGGAGGCAGTTCGGTAGTGATACGCAGTATTTT.

The chain joins TRBV9 to TRBJ2-7, with D possibly TRBD1 on 5 matching bases. The CDR3 sequence is 14 residues long. V dropped 0 bases and J dropped 5 bases, with 12 bases sitting between them. CDR1 SGDLS and CDR2 YYNGEE come from the germline V gene. This CDR3 is CASSVGAGWDEQYF. The CDR3 DNA is TGTGCCAGCAGCGTAGGGGCAGGGTGGGACGAGCAGTACTTC.

The chain recombines TRBV5-1 with TRBJ2-1; TRBD2 aligns across 14 bases. This CDR3 region has 16 residues. Germline V gene lookup returns CDR1 SGHRS and CDR2 YFSETQ. V dropped 4 bases and J dropped 3; count of bases not matched to a gene: 3. The chain's CDR3 is CASSQGLAGDYNEQFF. In DNA form, the CDR3 reads TGCGCCAGCAGCCAGGGACTAGCGGGAGACTACAATGAGCAGTTCTTC.

CDR3 sequence reads: CASSPNRRIYEQYF. CDR3 nucleotides: TGTGCCAGCAGCCCCAACAGACGGATATACGAGCAGTACTTC. The chain carries TRBV7-2 and TRBJ2-7; D is unclear. This CDR3 has 14 residues. The V end was cut by 5 bases, the J end by 4 bases, with 15 bases between. Per the germline V gene, CDR1 is SGHTA and CDR2 is FQGNSA.

This CDR3 reads CASIAGWNTEAFF. In DNA, the CDR3 is TGTGCCAGCATAGCGGGATGGAACACTGAAGCTTTCTTT. The genes are TRBV6-1 and TRBJ1-1; D ambiguous. Germline-derived CDR1 and CDR2 are MNHNS and SASEGT. V was shortened by 7 bases and J by 1 base, with 10 bases between the two germline ends. The CDR3 runs to 13 residues.

The chain is built from TRBV14 and TRBJ1-2; 9 positions match TRBD1. The junction had 8 bases not matched to a gene; V was cut back by 4 bases and J by 5 bases. This CDR3 has 15 amino acids. CDR1 is SGHDN, CDR2 FVKESK, per germline. CDR3 protein: CASSPGQGLGYGYTF. The DNA for the CDR3 is TGTGCCAGCAGCCCCGGACAGGGGCTGGGATATGGCTACACCTTC.

The gene calls are TRBV7-8 and TRBJ2-7; TRBD2 agrees at 9 bases. The junction had 4 bases not matched to a gene; V was cut back by 1 base and J by 3 bases. CDR1 is SGHVS and CDR2 is FQNEAQ in the germline V gene. The length of the CDR3 is 15 residues. CDR3: CASSLVAGVLYEQYF. The CDR3 DNA sequence: TGTGCCAGCAGCTTAGTAGCGGGAGTACTCTACGAGCAGTACTTC.

The rearrangement joins TRBV6-5 to TRBJ2-2; the D gene is possibly TRBD2 (5 bases). This CDR3 spans 15 amino acids. Germline loops: CDR1 MNHEY, CDR2 SVGAGI. The germline V and J ends were trimmed by 2 bases and 7 bases, with 14 bases remaining between them. CDR3 in amino acids: CASSYSGPWDGELFF. CDR3 sequence (DNA): TGTGCCAGCAGTTACAGCGGCCCCTGGGACGGGGAGCTGTTTTTT.

The genes are TRBV7-3 and TRBJ2-5, with D tentatively TRBD2 (5 bases). From germline, CDR1 is SGHTA and CDR2 FQGTGA. This CDR3 region has 14 residues. Trimming took 5 bases from V and 4 from J, leaving 14 bases between them. The CDR3 here is CASSPGSRGETQYF. The CDR3, as DNA: TGTGCCAGCAGCCCTGGCAGCCGGGGAGAGACCCAGTACTTC. The complete variable domain, with remaining parts taken from reference TRBV7-3 and TRBJ2-5, reads GAGVSQTPSNKVTEKGKYVELRCDPISGHTALYWYRQSLGQGPEFLIYFQGTGAADDSGLPNDRFFAVRPEGSVSTLKIQRTERGDSAVYLCASSPGSRGETQYFGPGTRLLVL.

The chain combines TRBV2 with TRBJ2-3; TRBD1 agrees at 10 bases. The germline CDR1 and CDR2 sequences are SNHLY and FYNNEI. The CDR3 totals 15 residues. Unmatched junction bases numbered 10, after V lost 7 bases and J lost 6 bases. DNA for the CDR3: TGTGCCAGCACTCAAAGGGACAGGGGTACCGATACGCAGTATTTT. Encoded protein: CASTQRDRGTDTQYF.

The chain employs TRBV7-9 and TRBJ2-7; weak D call: TRBD1 (5 bases). This CDR3 is built from 13 residues. The germline V gene encodes CDR1 SEHNR and CDR2 FQNEAQ (reference sequence). V was pared by 1 base and J by 4 bases, with 8 bases between. The CDR3 region is CASSLENRYEQYF. The CDR3 coding sequence is TGTGCCAGCAGCTTAGAGAACAGGTACGAGCAGTACTTC.

CDR3 coding DNA: TGTGCCAGCAGCAAAGGGAGGACTAGCGGGGAGTACACAGATACGCAGTATTTT. Translating it yields CASSKGRTSGEYTDTQYF. V gene TRBV21-1 combines with J gene TRBJ2-3; the D call of TRBD2 is as the table states it, not checked on the DNA. TRBV21-1 is classified as a pseudogene. The CDR3 is 18 residues long.

This rearrangement joins TRBV28 to TRBJ2-3; D gene uncertain. This CDR3 has 15 residues. The V and J ends lost 1 base and 4 bases respectively, with 12 bases between them. The germline V gene has CDR1 MDHEN and CDR2 SYDVKM. For the CDR3, the DNA is TGTGCCAGCAGTTTATCACTTGGCGGCGCAGATACGCAGTATTTT. As protein: CASSLSLGGADTQYF.